The 21 T cell receptor beta chains given below trace back to one sample, sequenced in a study of blood T cells in healthy people across ages. Primers used in a second PCR of roughly 6 to 11 cycles were a sample-barcoded 5' primer and a J-beta primer mix. MiXCR was run by TCRdb on the 5' RACE reads, yielding one entry per CDR3 protein. This sample has 450,000 to 650,000 distinct CDR3 sequences, with 24% found just once. The sample was also reused in another study, on T cells of mothers and their children.

What was sequenced was blood. These receptors were taken from a boy aged 10-17 years in good health.

The V gene is TRBV6-2 or TRBV6-3, the J gene TRBJ2-1; D unclear. V was shortened by 7 bases and J by 8 bases, with 18 bases between the two germline ends. Germline CDR1 reads MNHEY; CDR2 reads SVGEGT. The CDR3 sequence is 14 residues long. The DNA for the CDR3 is TGTGCCAGCACCGGGCCCAGAACCTTCGATGAGCAGTTCTTC. Amino acid sequence: CASTGPRTFDEQFF.

The chain couples TRBV4-3 to TRBJ1-1; D ambiguous. Per germline, CDR1 LGHNA and CDR2 YSLEER. The V gene lost 1 base and the J gene lost 6 bases, with 15 bases spanning the gap. The CDR3 totals 15 residues. The CDR3 coding sequence is TGCGCCAGCAGCCAAGTAAGAACCCAGGTCGCTGAAGCTTTCTTT. This sequence encodes CASSQVRTQVAEAFF.

The chain combines TRBV12-3 or TRBV12-4 with TRBJ2-3, with 8 nucleotides matching TRBD2. The ends lost 7 bases at V and 2 bases at J; junction bases unmatched: 5. This CDR3 contains 14 residues. The CDR3 spells CASKAGGYTDTQYF. The CDR3 region has the DNA TGTGCCAGCAAGGCGGGGGGATACACAGATACGCAGTATTTT.

The sample holds a few counts of this clonotype. The V call is TRBV7-9, the J call TRBJ1-1, with D maybe TRBD1 (6 bases). Germline loops: CDR1 SEHNR, CDR2 FQNEAQ (reference sequence). The CDR3 sequence is 13 residues long. V gave up 5 bases and J gave up 1 base, with 8 bases separating them. This chain's CDR3 is CASSRGENTEAFF. In DNA, the CDR3 is TGTGCCAGCAGCAGGGGGGAGAACACTGAAGCTTTCTTT. Complete variable domain (other parts from reference TRBV7-9 and TRBJ1-1): DTGVSQNPRHKITKRGQNVTFRCDPISEHNRLYWYRQTLGQGPEFLTYFQNEAQLEKSRLLSDRFSAERPKGSFSTLEIQRTEQGDSAMYLCASSRGENTEAFFGQGTRLTVV.

This clonotype has a handful of counts. This sequence joins TRBV18 and TRBJ2-2; 8 bases are a match to TRBD2. The CDR3 spans 16 residues. Trimming took 2 bases from V and 1 from J; bases not matched to a gene: 3. The germline V gene has CDR1 KGHSH and CDR2 LQKENI. The CDR3 region is CASSPFTSGNTGELFF. The CDR3, as DNA: TGTGCCAGCTCACCATTCACTAGCGGGAACACCGGGGAGCTGTTTTTT.

This clonotype turned up a few times. Without the conserved terminal phenylalanine or tryptophan, this CDR3 likely stems from a read error. The V gene is TRBV4-1, the J gene TRBJ2-7, with a tentative D call TRBD1 (5 bases). The CDR3 is 15 residues long. CDR1 and CDR2 (germline): MGHRA, YSYEKL. Trimming pared 0 bases from V and 3 bases from J, leaving 12 bases between. The CDR3 reads CASSQEKRQGYEQYL. CDR3 coding DNA: TGCGCCAGCAGCCAAGAAAAACGGCAGGGCTACGAGCAGTACCTC.

This clonotype was seen only a few times. The rearrangement uses TRBV20-1 and TRBJ1-1; tentatively, D is TRBD1 (6 bases). Germline CDR1 reads DFQATT; CDR2 reads SNEGSKA (reference sequence). This CDR3 comprises 19 residues. The V gene lost 8 bases and the J gene lost 5 bases, with 36 bases spanning the gap. CDR3 residues: CSLLPPPLVGGAIWTEAFF. The CDR3 nucleotides read TGCAGTCTACTTCCGCCCCCTTTGGTCGGGGGCGCGATTTGGACTGAAGCTTTCTTT.

This clonotype was counted ten times or more. The CDR3 sequence is CASSEEETQYF. In nucleotides, the CDR3 is TGTGCCAGCAGTGAAGAGGAGACCCAGTACTTC. The chain is built from TRBV2 and TRBJ2-5, with unresolved D. The CDR3 totals 11 residues. From germline, CDR1 is SNHLY and CDR2 FYNNEI. V lost 1 base and J 5 bases, leaving 2 bases between the germline ends.

This clonotype was counted only a few times. CDR3 nucleotide sequence: TGTGCCAGCAGTTTCGCCAGGGAGGCCTACGAGCAGTACTTC. Translating it yields CASSFAREAYEQYF. V gene TRBV28 combines with J gene TRBJ2-7, with D possibly matching TRBD2 (6 bases). Germline CDR1 MDHEN, CDR2 SYDVKM. CDR3 length: 14 residues. V lost 3 bases, J lost 2 bases, and 11 bases lay in between.

The J gene is TRBJ2-5, the V gene TRBV11-2; D is possibly TRBD1 (5 bases). The better agreement between TRBJ2-7 and the DNA end casts doubt on the J call. The CDR3 length is 19 residues. Germline assignment: CDR1 SGHAT and CDR2 FQNNGV. CDR3 in DNA: TGTGCCAGCAGCTTAGATAGGACGGCAGGGTGGCCGAGCTCCTACGAGCAGTACTTC. Encoded protein: CASSLDRTAGWPSSYEQYF.

A few counts support this clonotype. This chain joins TRBV2 and TRBJ2-3; D gene uncertain. The germline V gene encodes CDR1 SNHLY and CDR2 FYNNEI. This CDR3 is 15 amino acids long. Trimming left V 1 base short and J 2 bases short, with 10 bases between. The DNA of the CDR3 is TGTGCCAGCAGTGAAGGTGGCAGTTTCACAGATACGCAGTATTTT. Amino acids: CASSEGGSFTDTQYF.

In regard to this clonotype: This is likely a read error, given that the CDR3 carries no conserved phenylalanine or tryptophan at its end. The V call is TRBV20-1, the J call TRBJ2-1, with D perhaps matching TRBD1 (6 bases). The CDR3 is 13 amino acids. The ends were cut back, 5 bases at V and 5 bases at J, with 13 bases in the middle. Germline values: CDR1 DFQATT, CDR2 SNEGSKA (reference sequence). The CDR3 sequence is CSAPTGPHNEQFS. In DNA, the CDR3 is TGCAGTGCTCCGACAGGTCCCCACAATGAGCAGTTCTCC.

The CDR3: CASSSSGLAMNEQYF. The CDR3 DNA follows: TGTGCCAGCAGCTCGTCGGGACTAGCCATGAACGAGCAGTACTTC. The chain recombines TRBV7-2 with TRBJ2-7; 9 bases match TRBD2. This CDR3 spans 15 amino acids. Per the germline V gene, CDR1 is SGHTA and CDR2 is FQGNSA. Losses at the gene ends were 4 bases for V and 5 bases for J; bases not matched to a gene: 9.

This clonotype appeared a single time. The chain combines TRBV20-1 with TRBJ2-7; 7 nucleotides align to TRBD2. Germline assignment: CDR1 DFQATT and CDR2 SNEGSKA (reference sequence). CDR3 length equals 13 residues. With 2 bases clipped from V and 4 bases from J, the junction kept 5 bases outside the gene matches. DNA for the CDR3: TGCAGTGCTAGAATTGGGGAGGGATACGAGCAGTACTTC. As protein: CSARIGEGYEQYF.

This clonotype occurred a few times. V and J are TRBV7-2 and TRBJ2-7, with TRBD1 matching over 10 bases. Germline CDR1 SGHTA, CDR2 FQGNSA. Unmatched junction bases numbered 15, after V lost 4 bases and J lost 3 bases. The CDR3 totals 18 residues. DNA for the CDR3: TGTGCCAGCAGCTCAGGCTCCCGTCCCGGGACAGGGGTCTACGAGCAGTACTTC. Encoded protein: CASSSGSRPGTGVYEQYF.

Details on this clonotype: A much more abundant neighbour one base away suggests this may be a read error. The chain is built from TRBV29-1 and TRBJ2-1; TRBD1 matches 9 bases. The J call could be wrong; TRBJ2-5 is a better fit for the DNA end. The CDR3 spans 16 residues. Germline lookup yields CDR1 SQVTM and CDR2 ANQGSEA. The DNA of the CDR3 is TGCAGCGCTTCCCGCGACAGGGGGAATTTGGCAGCGACCCAGTACTTC. This codes for CSASRDRGNLAATQYF.

The J gene is TRBJ2-3, the V gene TRBV6-5; D ambiguous. CDR3 length equals 13 residues. Deletions cut 0 bases from V and 4 bases from J, with 5 bases between. Germline CDR1 and CDR2: MNHEY and SVGAGI. The CDR3 is CASSYSIPDTQYF. The CDR3 DNA is TGTGCCAGCAGTTACTCGATCCCAGATACGCAGTATTTT.

This clonotype was seen only a few times. The chain couples TRBV28 to TRBJ2-3; D gene unclear. Germline-derived CDR1 and CDR2 are MDHEN and SYDVKM. With 7 bases removed from V and 2 bases from J, the gap between germline ends came to 10 bases. This CDR3 has 13 residues. For the CDR3, the DNA is TGTGCCAGCACGAGAACTATCACAGATACGCAGTATTTT. It specifies CASTRTITDTQYF.

This clonotype has more than one count but fewer than ten. This sequence joins TRBV18 and TRBJ2-4; 8 bases fit TRBD1. CDR3 length: 14 residues. Germline V lookup: CDR1 KGHSH, CDR2 LQKENI. The J segment lost 8 bases and the V segment lost 0 bases, leaving 3 bases of the junction unmatched. The CDR3: CASSPPDREDIQYF. The CDR3 DNA is TGTGCCAGCTCACCACCGGACAGGGAGGACATTCAGTACTTC.

The rearrangement joins TRBV5-6 to TRBJ1-2, with D perhaps matching TRBD1 (5 bases). Germline-derived CDR1 and CDR2 are SGHDT and YYEEEE. V gave up 4 bases and J gave up 5 bases, with 24 bases separating them. There are 17 residues in the CDR3. The chain's CDR3 is CASSGDSPPEGEYGYTF. As DNA, the CDR3 is TGTGCCAGCAGCGGAGACAGTCCCCCCGAGGGCGAGTATGGCTACACCTTC.

As to this clonotype: At one end the junction does not follow the germline gene, possibly because of a read error. The J gene is TRBJ2-1, the V gene TRBV7-7, with 11 nucleotides matching TRBD2. Germline V CDR1 and CDR2: SSHAT, FNYEAQ (reference sequence). The CDR3 is 16 residues long. The CDR3 here is CASSLAPSGRYNEQFF. In nucleotides, the CDR3 is TGTGCTAGCAGCTTAGCGCCTAGCGGGAGGTACAATGAGCAGTTCTTC.